This T cell receptor (beta chain) was captured in a study of blood T cell repertoires in COVID-19. TCRdb's copy holds only in-frame clones and misses some; the assay was immunoSEQ multiplex PCR. The sample lists a few hundred thousand clones, around 90% occurring once. The CDR3 totals 12 residues. The V end lost 6 bases, the J end lost 10 bases, and 15 bases lay between the germline ends. The germline gives CDR1 MNHEY, CDR2 SVGAGI. The chain links TRBV6-5 to TRBJ1-1; D possibly corresponds to TRBD1 (5 bases). This clonotype was sampled from a woman in her thirties or forties who had recovered from COVID-19. What was sequenced was peripheral blood. CDR3 nucleotide sequence: TGTGCCAGCAGCCCCCCGGGGGGAGGAGCTTTCTTT. Amino acids: CASSPPGGGAFF.